This T cell receptor (beta chain) is from a study of T cell responses to AZD1222 COVID-19 vaccine. Across the whole study: Second-dose recipients at about 4 or about 12 weeks were treated as one pooled group. Study-wide points: Only six or seven AZD1222 recipients tested seropositive at baseline. Donors were chiefly white British, with a greater number of females, and clonal diversity was perhaps underestimated.

CDR3 length: 13 residues. The germline V gene has CDR1 DFQATT and CDR2 SNEGSKA (reference sequence). The junction had 4 bases not matched to a gene; V was cut back by 3 bases and J by 2 bases. The table came from immunoSEQ multiplex PCR; TCRdb's copy has only in-frame clones and leaves some out. The data contain about 130,000 clones, just over 85% of them singletons. Comment on this clone: Its antigen remains unknown.

The receptor was derived from an adult in good health. Here the sequenced sample was peripheral blood, taken on day 0 of AZD1222 vaccination. The rearrangement joins TRBV20-1 to TRBJ2-7; 7 bases are a match to TRBD2. The CDR3 region has the DNA TGCAGTGCTAGTGCTAGCGGAGCCTACGAGCAGTACTTC. Translating gives CSASASGAYEQYF.